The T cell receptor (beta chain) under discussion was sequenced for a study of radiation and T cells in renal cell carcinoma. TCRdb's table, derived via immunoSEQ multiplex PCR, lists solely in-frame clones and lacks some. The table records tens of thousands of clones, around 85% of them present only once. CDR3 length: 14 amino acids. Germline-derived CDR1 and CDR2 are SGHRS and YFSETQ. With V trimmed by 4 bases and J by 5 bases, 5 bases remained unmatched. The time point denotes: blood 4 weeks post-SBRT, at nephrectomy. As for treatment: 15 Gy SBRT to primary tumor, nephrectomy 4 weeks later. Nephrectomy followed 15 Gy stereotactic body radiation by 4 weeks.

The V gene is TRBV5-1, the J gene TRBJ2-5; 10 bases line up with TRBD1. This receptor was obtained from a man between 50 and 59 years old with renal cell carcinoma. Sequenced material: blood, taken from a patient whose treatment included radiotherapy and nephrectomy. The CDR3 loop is CASSPGQGTETQYF. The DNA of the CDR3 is TGCGCCAGCAGCCCGGGACAGGGGACCGAGACCCAGTACTTC. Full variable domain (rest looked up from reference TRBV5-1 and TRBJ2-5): KAGVTQTPRYLIKTRGQQVTLSCSPISGHRSVSWYQQTPGQGLQFLFEYFSETQRNKGNFPGRFSGRQFSNSRSEMNVSTLELGDSALYLCASSPGQGTETQYFGPGTRLLVL.